This T cell receptor (beta chain) was identified in a study of early T cells in non-severe SARS-CoV-2 infection. At the level of the study: Bulk RNA taken from unsorted whole blood was sequenced, leaving chains unpaired.

The TCR library protocol attached unique molecular identifiers to the individual cDNA molecules. TCRdb recomputed calls from the 5' RACE reads with MiXCR, one row per CDR3 protein. The table has some 62,000 distinct CDR3 sequences, 8% to 9% seen once. Study observations and caveats: Matches to VDJdb favored anti-spike CD8 responses and missed private and CD4 specificities.

CDR3 size: 16 residues. Germline values: CDR1 MNHNS, CDR2 SASEGT. The ends lost 1 base at V and 5 bases at J; junction bases unmatched: 10. This clonotype was seen at least ten times. Its antigen is undetermined. The rearrangement joins TRBV6-1 to TRBJ2-7; 8 nucleotides align to TRBD2. The sample was whole blood, taken at baseline. This TCR derives from an adult who was a healthcare worker with PCR-confirmed SARS-CoV-2 infection or an uninfected control (not recorded which). The CDR3 protein is CASSEGRTSWPNEQYF. Written as DNA, the CDR3 is TGTGCCAGCAGTGAAGGACGGACTAGCTGGCCAAACGAGCAGTACTTC.